The source of this T cell receptor (beta chain) is a study of T cell changes during pregnancy in multiple sclerosis (dated by TCRdb to between 2017 and 2020). Concerning the study at large: The study examined how the T cell repertoire changed over the course of pregnancy in women with multiple sclerosis.

CDR1 SGHDT and CDR2 YYEEEE are derived from the germline V gene. V drops 2 bases and J drops 0 bases, leaving 9 bases in between. There are 15 amino acids in the CDR3, from cysteine to phenylalanine inclusive. The only DNA kept is the CDR3, 45 bases in frame from the first base. The library was obtained by the immunoSEQ multiplex PCR assay. TCRdb took this table from immuneACCESS and kept in-frame rearrangements with V and J called. Such tables lack part of the clones; where checked against another copy, unresolved V genes explain under half of the gap, and the rest is unexplained. This sample lists 85,000 to 90,000 clones; 94% were detected once. The ten largest clonotypes hold more than 1.5% of the sample. Points on this clone: The clone's antigen remains unknown. It has no much larger one-base neighbor in the sample; base qualities were not kept.

The sequence links TRBV5-6 to TRBJ1-3; perhaps TRBD1 is the D gene, with 6 bases matching. The sequencing here drew on peripheral blood, taken after pregnancy. The sequence came from a female donor in good health, enrolled as a control in a pregnancy study. The DNA sequence is given as TGTGCCAGCAGCTTCGACAGGAGCTCTGGAAACACCATATATTTT. This yields the protein CASSFDRSSGNTIYF.